This T cell receptor (beta chain) is from a study of blood T cell repertoires in COVID-19. Overall study: Samples came from the United States, Italy and Spain, spanning acute and convalescent COVID-19. PBMCs, B-cell-depleted T cells, or T cells were the source of the cDNA or gDNA that made up the material.

In the source study's methods: Estimation of nucleated cell counts was performed using reference gene primer amplification. Produced via immunoSEQ multiplex PCR; TCRdb's table is partial and in-frame only. V and J calls plus clone size are reproduced from that table; the DNA served to infer D and trimming. This table has roughly 200,000 clones, around 90% appearing once. Sequencing input: peripheral blood. The TCR was taken from a man aged 35 to 55 with active or convalescent COVID-19.

CDR3 DNA sequence: TGCAGCGTTGGGTTTCTCGGGACACTTGGCTACACCTTC. It is translated as CSVGFLGTLGYTF. The chain joins TRBV29-1 to TRBJ1-2; a possible D gene is TRBD1 (6 bases). V gave up 4 bases and J gave up 7 bases, with 16 bases separating them. The CDR3 length is 13 residues. Germline-derived CDR1 and CDR2 are SQVTM and ANQGSEA.